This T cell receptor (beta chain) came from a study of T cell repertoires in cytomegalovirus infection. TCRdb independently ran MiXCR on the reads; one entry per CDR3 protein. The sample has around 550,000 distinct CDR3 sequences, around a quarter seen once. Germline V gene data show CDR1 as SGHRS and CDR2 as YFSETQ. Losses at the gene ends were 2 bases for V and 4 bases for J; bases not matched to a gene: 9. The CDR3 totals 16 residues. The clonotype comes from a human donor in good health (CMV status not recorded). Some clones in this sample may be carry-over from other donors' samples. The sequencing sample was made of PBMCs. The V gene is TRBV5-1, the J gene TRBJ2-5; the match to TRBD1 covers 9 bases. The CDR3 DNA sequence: TGCGCCAGCAGCTTCCCGGGACAGGGTGGTTTAGAGACCCAGTACTTC. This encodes CASSFPGQGGLETQYF. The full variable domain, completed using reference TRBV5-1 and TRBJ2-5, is KAGVTQTPRYLIKTRGQQVTLSCSPISGHRSVSWYQQTPGQGLQFLFEYFSETQRNKGNFPGRFSGRQFSNSRSEMNVSTLELGDSALYLCASSFPGQGGLETQYFGPGTRLLVL.